This T cell receptor (beta chain) was sequenced for a study of blood T cell repertoires in COVID-19. Study at large: T cells, B-cell-depleted T cells, or PBMCs provided the cDNA or gDNA that served as material.

J was trimmed by 2 bases and V by 0 bases; bases with no gene match: 14. Germline-derived CDR1 and CDR2 are SGHTA and FQGTGA. The CDR3 sequence is 19 residues long. Authors' data handling: Amplified reference gene primers provided the basis for estimating nucleated cell counts. TCRdb's table, derived via immunoSEQ multiplex PCR, lists solely in-frame clones and lacks some. The V and J calls and clone size are taken from that table; D and trimming were inferred from the DNA. Of approximately 76,000 clones in the sample, over 65% were seen once. This TCR came from a woman between 70 and 85 years old with acute or convalescent COVID-19. V is TRBV7-3 and J is TRBJ2-3; 7 bases are shared with TRBD2. The sequencing sample was made of peripheral blood. The CDR3: CASSLTVIKAGEVTDTQYF. The CDR3 DNA reads TGTGCCAGCAGCTTAACGGTCATCAAGGCGGGAGAGGTCACAGATACGCAGTATTTT.